A selection of T cell receptor beta chains follows, all from one sample in a study of T cells in Graves' hyperthyroidism and ophthalmopathy. TCRdb re-called the multiplex PCR reads through MiXCR, storing one row per CDR3 protein. The sample carries 490,000 or so distinct CDR3 sequences, around 16% recorded once. The specimen sequenced was blood. These receptors came from a woman aged 30 to 39 with Graves' ophthalmopathy. Both conserved end residues are part of each CDR3. D genes are given only for firm matches. Expanded clones are given a class, and other clones once, few, many or no size at all.

>.|TRBJ2-1|TRBV7-9|19|few
CASSPRMPKRPESYNEQFF
TGTGCCAGCAGCCCCAGGATGCCTAAGCGGCCGGAGTCCTACAATGAGCAGTTCTTC
>.|TRBJ1-4|TRBV2|14|many
CASSLTSESEKLFF
TGTGCCAGCAGTCTAACCTCGGAGAGTGAAAAACTGTTTTTT
>.|TRBJ2-5|TRBV24-1|15|.
CATSDLTGSGETQYF
TGTGCCACCAGTGATCTTACAGGGAGCGGGGAGACCCAGTACTTC
>TRBD2|TRBJ2-2|TRBV6-2/TRBV6-3|18|.
CASSYSLGTSGYTGELFF
TGTGCCAGCAGTTACTCGTTAGGGACTAGCGGGTACACCGGGGAGCTGTTTTTT
>.|TRBJ2-7|TRBV7-2|14|many
CASSLGASAHEQYF
TGTGCCAGCAGCTTAGGGGCTAGCGCCCACGAGCAGTACTTC
>.|TRBJ2-2|TRBV7-3|16|.
CASSLPASEVTGELFF
TGTGCCAGCAGCTTACCGGCTAGCGAGGTCACCGGGGAGCTGTTTTTT
>TRBD1|TRBJ2-3|TRBV4-2|15|few
CASSQETGDTDTQYF
TGTGCCAGCAGCCAAGAGACAGGGGACACAGATACGCAGTATTTT
>.|TRBJ2-7|TRBV30|11|many
CAWSASREQYF
TGTGCCTGGAGTGCCTCACGCGAGCAGTACTTC
>.|TRBJ1-2|TRBV11-2|12|.
CASSRRAPGYTF
TGTGCCAGCAGCCGCCGGGCCCCGGGCTACACCTTC
>.|TRBJ1-2|TRBV12-3/TRBV12-4|12|.
CASSLYRYGYTF
TGTGCCAGCAGTTTGTACCGCTATGGCTACACCTTC
>TRBD1|TRBJ2-7|TRBV18|13|.
CTSSPGQLYEQYF
TGTACCAGCTCACCGGGACAGCTCTACGAGCAGTACTTC
>.|TRBJ2-7|TRBV6-1|14|few
CASSAHRADYEQYF
TGTGCCAGCAGTGCCCACAGGGCTGATTACGAGCAGTACTTC
>.|TRBJ2-2|TRBV28|15|.
CASSPYRVGTGELFF
TGTGCCAGCAGTCCATACAGGGTTGGCACCGGGGAGCTGTTTTTT
>TRBD1|TRBJ1-5|TRBV10-3|15|.
CATQPGTGIGQPQHF
TGTGCCACACAACCCGGGACAGGGATCGGTCAGCCCCAGCATTTT
>.|TRBJ2-5|TRBV12-3/TRBV12-4|14|few
CASTKYTGKETQYF
TGTGCCAGCACGAAATATACAGGGAAAGAGACCCAGTACTTC
>TRBD2|TRBJ2-3|TRBV6-1|15|few
CASSWDPRERDAQYF
TGTGCCAGCAGCTGGGACCCTCGAGAGCGGGACGCGCAGTATTTT
>.|TRBJ2-7|TRBV9|13|few
CASSAEGLGEQYF
TGTGCCAGCAGCGCGGAGGGTTTGGGCGAGCAGTACTTC
>.|TRBJ2-2|TRBV4-3|15|.
CASSQVRGLTGELFF
TGCGCCAGCAGCCAAGTGCGTGGGCTCACCGGGGAGCTGTTTTTT
>.|TRBJ2-1|TRBV12-5|12|many
CASGEGGNEQFF
TGTGCTAGTGGTGAGGGAGGCAATGAGCAGTTCTTC
>TRBD1|TRBJ2-7|TRBV7-8|13|few
CASSLRTGNEQYF
TGTGCCAGCAGCTTAAGGACAGGGAACGAGCAGTACTTC
>.|TRBJ1-5|TRBV6-5|15|.
CASSYIYGGNQPQHF
TGTGCCAGCAGTTACATTTACGGTGGCAATCAGCCCCAGCATTTT
>.|TRBJ2-3|TRBV18|13|many
CASSPRRADTQYF
TGTGCCAGCTCACCACGAAGGGCAGATACGCAGTATTTT
>.|TRBJ2-4|TRBV12-3/TRBV12-4|14|few
CASSTALAKNIQYF
TGTGCCAGCTCAACGGCACTAGCCAAAAACATTCAGTACTTC
>TRBD1|TRBJ2-1|TRBV6-1|16|many
CASRLITGQGRNEQFF
TGTGCCAGCAGGTTAATTACGGGACAGGGTCGGAATGAGCAGTTCTTC
>.|TRBJ1-5|TRBV10-1|12|.
CASSRDGQPQHF
TGCGCCAGCAGCCGGGACGGTCAGCCCCAGCATTTT
>TRBD1|TRBJ2-7|TRBV7-8|14|.
CASSLDRGIYEQYF
TGTGCCAGCAGCTTAGACAGGGGAATCTACGAGCAGTACTTC
>.|TRBJ2-1|TRBV29-1|16|.
CSVESGERSLVDEQFF
TGCAGCGTTGAATCGGGGGAGCGCTCACTGGTCGATGAGCAGTTCTTC
>.|TRBJ2-5|TRBV5-1|14|.
CASSLDRSAGTQYF
TGCGCCAGCAGCCTCGACAGGTCTGCGGGGACCCAGTACTTC
>.|TRBJ2-7|TRBV28|13|many
CASRTRDDYEQYF
TGTGCCAGCAGGACGCGGGATGACTACGAGCAGTACTTC
>TRBD1|TRBJ2-5|TRBV5-1|16|few
CASSLLGRTGGETQYF
TGCGCCAGCAGCTTATTGGGCCGGACAGGGGGAGAGACCCAGTACTTC
>TRBD2|TRBJ2-3|TRBV4-3|14|.
CASSQREGQDTQYF
TGCGCCAGCAGCCAGCGGGAGGGCCAGGATACGCAGTATTTT
>.|TRBJ2-1|TRBV7-3|13|.
CASSPWRNNEQFF
TGTGCCAGCAGCCCCTGGAGGAACAATGAGCAGTTCTTC
>.|TRBJ1-6|TRBV10-3|14|.
CAISETVMNSPLHF
TGTGCCATCAGCGAGACAGTAATGAATTCACCCCTCCACTTT
>.|TRBJ2-7|TRBV7-2|15|many
CASSLGIGASYEQYF
TGTGCCAGCAGCTTAGGGATCGGTGCCTCCTACGAGCAGTACTTC
>TRBD2|TRBJ2-3|TRBV7-9|16|.
CASSRSSGRATDTQYF
TGTGCCAGCAGCCGATCTAGCGGGAGGGCCACCGATACGCAGTATTTT
>.|TRBJ2-2|TRBV29-1|13|few
CSVDVGPTGELFF
TGCAGCGTTGACGTGGGTCCAACCGGGGAGCTGTTTTTT
>.|TRBJ2-7|TRBV7-2|15|many
CASSHQLLGSYEQYF
TGTGCCAGCAGCCACCAACTATTGGGTTCCTACGAGCAGTACTTC